This entry lists 14 T cell receptor beta chains sequenced from one sample in a study of blood T cells in healthy people across ages. The use of a sample-barcoded 5' primer and a J-beta primer mix characterized a second PCR of about 7 to 12 cycles. MiXCR was run by TCRdb on the 5' RACE reads, yielding one entry per CDR3 protein. The table has hundreds of thousands of distinct CDR3 sequences, roughly 48% seen once; the top ten hold around 23%. Sequenced input: blood. These receptors were collected from a man older than 75 in good health.

The rearrangement links TRBV20-1 to TRBJ1-2; 12 nucleotides agree with TRBD1. The germline V gene has CDR1 DFQATT and CDR2 SNEGSKA (reference sequence). The CDR3 runs to 15 residues. V was pared by 6 bases and J by 8 bases, with 13 bases of the junction left unmatched. In nucleotides, the CDR3 is TGCAGTGCAGCTGGGACAGGGGGCGCTCGTAACGGCTACACCTTC. It codes for CSAAGTGGARNGYTF.

V usage is TRBV7-2 and J usage is TRBJ2-3, with D perhaps TRBD1 (6 bases). The V and J ends lost 3 bases and 0 bases respectively, with 10 bases between them. The germline V gene encodes CDR1 SGHTA and CDR2 FQGNSA. The CDR3 is 15 amino acids. The CDR3 DNA is TGTGCCAGCAGCTTGGGGGCTCACAGCACAGATACGCAGTATTTT. This gives the protein CASSLGAHSTDTQYF.

This chain uses TRBV28 with TRBJ2-1; possible D gene TRBD2, 6 bases. The V gene lost 2 bases and the J gene lost 4 bases, with 12 bases spanning the gap. This CDR3 has 15 amino acids. Germline lookup yields CDR1 MDHEN and CDR2 SYDVKM. The CDR3 DNA reads as TGTGCCAGCAGTTTAGCAGAGGACTATTACAATGAGCAGTTCTTC. This translates into CASSLAEDYYNEQFF.

The chain joins TRBV5-1 to TRBJ2-1, with D possibly matching TRBD2 (6 bases). Per the germline V gene, CDR1 is SGHRS and CDR2 is YFSETQ. CDR3 length: 14 amino acids. V lost 3 bases and J 8 bases, leaving 15 bases between the germline ends. Here the CDR3 DNA reads TGCGCCAGCAGCTCCGGGAGTTGGATGGATGAGCAGTTCTTC. It specifies CASSSGSWMDEQFF.

The chain links TRBV12-3 or TRBV12-4 to TRBJ2-4, with D possibly matching TRBD2 (6 bases). Trimming removed 1 base at V and 5 bases at J, with 15 bases between. The CDR3 loop spans 16 amino acids. CDR3 sequence: CASSLETTSLQNIQYF. CDR3 sequence (DNA): TGTGCCAGCAGTTTAGAGACGACTAGTCTTCAAAACATTCAGTACTTC.

In regard to this clonotype: One base away lies a much larger clone, so this may be a sequencing read error. The genes are TRBV29-1 and TRBJ2-7; 7 bases are shared with TRBD1. Trimming at V came to 6 bases and at J to 2 bases, leaving 10 bases not matched to a gene. The CDR3 runs to 14 residues. Germline CDR1 SQVTM, CDR2 ANQGSEA. As DNA, the CDR3 is TGCAGCGTCCAAACCGGGACAGTCCCCTACGAGCAGTACTTC. Its protein is CSVQTGTVPYEQYF.

This clonotype has only a few counts. V is TRBV5-1 and J is TRBJ2-4; D possibly corresponds to TRBD2 (5 bases). Germline V gene lookup returns CDR1 SGHRS and CDR2 YFSETQ. The V gene lost 0 bases and the J gene lost 13 bases, with 23 bases spanning the gap. The CDR3 consists of 16 residues. The DNA for the CDR3 is TGCGCCAGCAGCTTGGTTGGCGGGCACGCCCTCTGGGAGCAGTACTTC. This codes for CASSLVGGHALWEQYF.

This clonotype was seen ten or more times. V and J are TRBV6-6 and TRBJ2-3; no reliable D call. Germline values: CDR1 MNHNY, CDR2 SVGAGI (reference sequence). V lost 2 bases to trimming and J lost 3 bases, with 9 bases between them. This CDR3 is 14 amino acids long. As DNA, the CDR3 is TGTGCCAGCAGTTACCAATCCCTTACAGATACGCAGTATTTT. Translation: CASSYQSLTDTQYF.

This clonotype was seen repeatedly, ten times or more. The chain carries TRBV6-5 and TRBJ2-3; D unresolved. The CDR3 extends over 15 amino acids. The germline V and J ends were trimmed by 0 bases and 1 base, with 8 bases remaining between them. Germline V CDR1 and CDR2: MNHEY, SVGAGI. The CDR3 loop reads CASSYSDGRTDTQYF. CDR3 in DNA: TGTGCCAGCAGTTACTCGGACGGTCGCACAGATACGCAGTATTTT.

This clonotype came up a few times. This chain links TRBV5-1 with TRBJ2-7, with D maybe TRBD2 (5 bases). This CDR3 has 15 amino acids. The V gene lost 0 bases and the J gene lost 0 bases, with 10 bases spanning the gap. The germline V gene has CDR1 SGHRS and CDR2 YFSETQ. The CDR3 bases are TGCGCCAGCAGCTTGGAGGCAGCGGACTCCTACGAGCAGTACTTC. Translated: CASSLEAADSYEQYF.

This clonotype has only a few counts. The J gene is TRBJ2-1, the V gene TRBV5-6; D remains unclear. The CDR3 extends over 14 amino acids. V was pared by 1 base and J by 3 bases, with 8 bases between. The V gene's germline CDR1 is SGHDT and CDR2 YYEEEE. CDR3: CASSLRRYYNEQFF. CDR3 DNA: TGTGCCAGCAGCTTGAGACGGTACTACAATGAGCAGTTCTTC.

V is TRBV12-3 or TRBV12-4 and J is TRBJ1-6; 7 nucleotides align to TRBD1. V shed 5 bases and J 8 bases; nucleotides not matched to a gene: 6. The CDR3 totals 14 residues. CDR3 sequence: CASSRQGRDSPLHF. The CDR3 DNA sequence: TGTGCCAGCAGTCGACAGGGAAGGGATTCACCCCTCCACTTT.

The sample holds many counts of this clonotype. The V gene is TRBV6-5, the J gene TRBJ2-5; either TRBD1 or TRBD2 may fit D (7 bases each). Germline CDR1 MNHEY, CDR2 SVGAGI. The CDR3 length is 14 residues. Trimming left V 8 bases short and J 3 bases short, with 16 bases between. CDR3 protein: CASQGGGFKETQYF. As DNA, the CDR3 is TGTGCCAGCCAGGGGGGGGGTTTCAAAGAGACCCAGTACTTC.

This clonotype was counted many times. This chain links TRBV9 with TRBJ1-2; D ambiguous. The germline V gene encodes CDR1 SGDLS and CDR2 YYNGEE. With 0 bases removed from V and 4 bases from J, the gap between germline ends came to 4 bases. The CDR3 loop spans 12 amino acids. The chain's CDR3 is CASSVEGYGYTF. CDR3 bases: TGTGCCAGCAGCGTAGAGGGCTATGGCTACACCTTC.